This TCR beta chain was recorded in a study of OX40 agonist ivuxolimab in advanced cancers. Repertoires were generated with immunoSEQ multiplex PCR, while TCRdb's copy carries only in-frame clones and drops some. Counted here are roughly 57,000 clones, approximately 84% occurring once; the ten biggest clones make up about 13%. Trimming cost V 1 base and J 4 bases, with 8 bases left between them. This CDR3 is 14 amino acids long. The germline CDR1 and CDR2 sequences are LNHNV and YYDKDF (reference sequence). The TCR sequence derives from an adult with an advanced solid tumor such as melanoma, head and neck, liver or kidney cancer. The chain joins TRBV15 to TRBJ1-3; D is perhaps TRBD1 (6 bases). This specimen was CD4+ or CD8+ T cells sorted from blood, taken in a trial of the OX40 agonist ivuxolimab. This CDR3 is CATSRAGVGNTIYF. CDR3 nucleotide sequence: TGTGCCACCAGCAGAGCAGGGGTGGGAAACACCATATATTTT.